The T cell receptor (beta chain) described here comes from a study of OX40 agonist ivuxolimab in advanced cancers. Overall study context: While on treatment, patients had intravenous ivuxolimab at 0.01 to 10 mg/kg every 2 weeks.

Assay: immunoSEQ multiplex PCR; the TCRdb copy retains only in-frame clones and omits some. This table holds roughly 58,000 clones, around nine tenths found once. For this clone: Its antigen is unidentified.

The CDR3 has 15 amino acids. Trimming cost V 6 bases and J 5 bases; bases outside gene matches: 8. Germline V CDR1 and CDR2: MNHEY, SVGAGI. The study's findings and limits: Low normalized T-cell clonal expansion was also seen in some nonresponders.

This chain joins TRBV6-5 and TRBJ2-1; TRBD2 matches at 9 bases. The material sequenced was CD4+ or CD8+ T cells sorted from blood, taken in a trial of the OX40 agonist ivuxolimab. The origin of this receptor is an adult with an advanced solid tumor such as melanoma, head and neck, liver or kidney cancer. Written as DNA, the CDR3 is TGTGCCAGCAGCCGACTAGCGGCCCGAAACAATGAGCAGTTCTTC. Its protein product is CASSRLAARNNEQFF.